This passage covers 10 T cell receptor beta chains from one sample sequenced in a study of blood T cell repertoires in COVID-19. TCRdb keeps only in-frame clones here, not all; method: immunoSEQ multiplex PCR. The profile shows around 340,000 clones, approximately 82% of them singletons. Sequenced sample: peripheral blood. These receptors all come from a man aged 25-45 years with active or convalescent COVID-19.

The V call is TRBV11-2, the J call TRBJ1-2; D gene unclear. Germline V gene data show CDR1 as SGHAT and CDR2 as FQNNGV. The V end lost 0 bases, the J end lost 4 bases, and 6 bases lay between the germline ends. This CDR3 spans 13 amino acids. Written as DNA, the CDR3 is TGTGCCAGCAGCTTAGACCCCGGCTATGGCTACACCTTC. Amino acid sequence: CASSLDPGYGYTF.

This chain links TRBV6-5 with TRBJ2-5; TRBD2 matches at 10 bases. Germline values: CDR1 MNHEY, CDR2 SVGAGI. The CDR3 extends over 15 amino acids. V gave up 7 bases and J gave up 3 bases; unmatched junction bases: 8. The CDR3 nucleotides are TGTGCCAGCACCCTGGGACTAGCGAACGAAGAGACCCAGTACTTC. Amino acid sequence: CASTLGLANEETQYF.

The V and J genes are TRBV7-9 and TRBJ1-4, with D perhaps matching TRBD1 (5 bases). The CDR3 contains 16 residues. Per the germline V gene, CDR1 is SEHNR and CDR2 is FQNEAQ (reference sequence). Trimming shortened V by 1 base and J by 7 bases, and 16 bases separated the two germline ends. This CDR3 reads CASSLEGNRWVEKLFF. CDR3 DNA sequence: TGTGCCAGCAGCTTAGAGGGGAACCGATGGGTTGAAAAACTGTTTTTT.

The chain recombines TRBV28 with TRBJ1-6; 10 nucleotides agree with TRBD1. CDR3 length: 17 amino acids. J lost 10 bases, V lost 3 bases, and 12 bases had no gene match. Germline CDR1 and CDR2: MDHEN and SYDVKM. In DNA, the CDR3 is TGTGCCAGCAGTTTCGGCCGTTGGGGACAGGGGCCCTCACCCCTCCACTTT. This sequence encodes CASSFGRWGQGPSPLHF. Supplemented by reference TRBV28 and TRBJ1-6, the full variable domain reads DVKVTQSSRYLVKRTGEKVFLECVQDMDHENMFWYRQDPGLGLRLIYFSYDVKMKEKGDIPEGYSVSREKKERFSLILESASTNQTSMYLCASSFGRWGQGPSPLHFGNGTRLTVT.

This chain connects TRBV30 to TRBJ1-4; 11 bases are shared with TRBD1. V lost 3 bases to trimming and J lost 7 bases; unmatched junction nucleotides: 4. Germline V lookup: CDR1 GTSNPN, CDR2 SVGIG (reference sequence). CDR3 length: 14 residues. The CDR3 DNA reads TGTGCCTGGAGGCGGACAGGGGGCAGTGAAAAACTGTTTTTT. The encoded protein is CAWRRTGGSEKLFF.

V usage is TRBV30 and J usage is TRBJ1-1, with D maybe TRBD1 (5 bases). V shed 5 bases and J shed 1 base, with 11 bases lying between them. CDR3 length equals 13 residues. CDR1 is GTSNPN, CDR2 SVGIG, per germline (reference sequence). The CDR3 sequence is CAWGGGQNTEAFF. The CDR3 DNA follows: TGTGCCTGGGGGGGAGGGCAGAACACTGAAGCTTTCTTT.

The chain is built from TRBV18 and TRBJ1-3, with 11 positions matching TRBD1. CDR3 length equals 15 residues. V trimming: 5 bases; J trimming: 2 bases; junction bases outside the gene matches: 2. Looked up from germline, CDR1 is KGHSH and CDR2 is LQKENI. CDR3 nucleotides: TGTGCCAGCTCATTGGGACAGGGGGCTGGAAACACCATATATTTT. Its protein is CASSLGQGAGNTIYF.

On this clone: The same CDR3 is also encoded by other DNA sequences in this sample. This sequence joins TRBV7-9 and TRBJ1-2; D possibly corresponds to TRBD1 (5 bases). Germline CDR1 reads SEHNR; CDR2 reads FQNEAQ (reference sequence). This CDR3 contains 14 residues. Trimming removed 0 bases from V and 3 bases from J, with 8 bases in between. CDR3 nucleotides: TGTGCCAGCAGCTTAGCCGGGGGGGACTATGGCTACACCTTC. It translates to CASSLAGGDYGYTF.

The chain carries TRBV7-2 and TRBJ2-4; 9 bases fit TRBD2. V shed 4 bases, J shed 0 bases, and the junction held 7 bases outside the gene matches. Germline assignment: CDR1 SGHTA and CDR2 FQGNSA. The CDR3 has 17 residues. CDR3 sequence: CASSSGSGGGAKNIQYF. The DNA of the CDR3 is TGTGCCAGCAGCTCGGGTAGCGGGGGAGGAGCCAAAAACATTCAGTACTTC.

J is TRBJ2-1 and V is TRBV7-2; a possible D gene is TRBD2 (6 bases). The CDR3 spans 14 residues. Trimming pared 3 bases from V and 9 bases from J, leaving 15 bases between. Germline V gives CDR1 SGHTA, CDR2 FQGNSA. CDR3 sequence reads: CASSFFFKGGEQFF. The DNA of the CDR3 is TGTGCCAGCAGCTTCTTTTTTAAGGGAGGTGAGCAGTTCTTC.